Below are 10 T cell receptor beta chains sequenced from a single sample in a study of blood T cell repertoires in COVID-19 (dated by TCRdb to 2019 to 2021). Libraries were made using the immunoSEQ multiplex PCR assay. Held by TCRdb, this immuneACCESS table contains in-frame sequences only and omits some clones. Under half of the omission traces to an unresolved V gene where checked; the cause of the rest is unknown. For this sample there are around 120,000 clones; more than 60% appear just once. The ten largest clones take up about 2% of the sample. The sample taken for sequencing was peripheral blood. The receptor set was obtained from a man between 65 and 85 years old with acute or convalescent COVID-19.

This chain connects TRBV16 to TRBJ2-1, with TRBD1 matching over 11 bases. V was clipped by 3 bases and J by 3 bases; unmatched bases: 7. Germline V CDR1 and CDR2: KGHSY, FQNENV. The CDR3 runs 17 residues. DNA for the CDR3: TGTGCCAGCAGCCATCGGGGGACAGGGGGTCTCTACAATGAGCAGTTCTTC. It yields the protein CASSHRGTGGLYNEQFF. The whole variable domain, remainder taken from reference TRBV16 and TRBJ2-1, is GEEVAQTPKHLVRGEGQKAKLYCAPIKGHSYVFWYQQVLKNEFKFLISFQNENVFDETGMPKERFSAKCLPNSPCSLEIQATKLEDSAVYFCASSHRGTGGLYNEQFFGPGTRLTVL.

This clone was detected only a few times. The chain employs TRBV7-2 and TRBJ2-1, with unresolved D. The CDR3 has 12 amino acids. Germline CDR1 reads SGHTA; CDR2 reads FQGNSA. The V end lost 1 base, the J end lost 9 bases, and 7 bases lay between the germline ends. CDR3 protein: CASSLDLPEQFF. CDR3 DNA sequence: TGTGCCAGCAGCTTAGATCTCCCTGAGCAGTTCTTC.

This chain joins TRBV19 and TRBJ1-1; D remains ambiguous. The germline V gene encodes CDR1 LNHDA and CDR2 SQIVND (reference sequence). V gave up 1 base and J gave up 6 bases, with 12 bases separating them. This CDR3 is 14 amino acids long. Here the CDR3 reads CASSIVRRYAEAFF. The CDR3 DNA reads as TGTGCCAGTAGTATAGTCCGGAGGTACGCTGAAGCTTTCTTT.

This clone has just a few counts. The chain couples TRBV27 to TRBJ1-1; D ambiguous. Looked up from germline, CDR1 is MNHEY and CDR2 is SMNVEV (reference sequence). Trimming shortened V by 8 bases and J by 3 bases, and 13 bases separated the two germline ends. The CDR3 covers 13 residues. CDR3 sequence: CASSLGWHTEAFF. As DNA, the CDR3 is TGTGCCAGCTCCCTAGGATGGCACACTGAAGCTTTCTTT.

The chain carries TRBV9 and TRBJ2-1; D perhaps matches TRBD2 (5 bases). CDR3 length equals 14 residues. V lost 4 bases and J lost 12, with 20 bases in between. From germline, CDR1 is SGDLS and CDR2 YYNGEE. The CDR3 DNA sequence: TGTGCCAGCAGCAAAGGACCGGAGGCCCTTAGGCAGTTCTTC. Residues: CASSKGPEALRQFF.

The chain has TRBV9 and TRBJ1-5; 9 bases match TRBD1. This CDR3 is built from 15 residues. CDR1 is SGDLS and CDR2 is YYNGEE in the germline V gene. V dropped 5 bases and J dropped 9; count of bases not matched to a gene: 12. The CDR3 protein is CASSRGQGLQRPQHF. Written as DNA, the CDR3 is TGTGCCAGCAGTCGTGGACAGGGGTTGCAACGGCCCCAGCATTTT. The entire variable domain, with the rest obtained from reference TRBV9 and TRBJ1-5, is as follows: DSGVTQTPKHLITATGQRVTLRCSPRSGDLSVYWYQQSLDQGLQFLIQYYNGEERAKGNILERFSAQQFPDLHSELNLSSLELGDSALYFCASSRGQGLQRPQHFGDGTRLSIL.

This clone was seen once. The chain links TRBV5-4 to TRBJ1-1; D may be TRBD1 (6 bases). The germline V gene has CDR1 SGHNT and CDR2 YYREEE (reference sequence). The CDR3 has 15 residues. The V end was cut by 4 bases, the J end by 3 bases, with 16 bases between. The DNA of the CDR3 is TGTGCCAGCAGCCCAGTGGACAGACCCTACACTGAAGCTTTCTTT. This translates into CASSPVDRPYTEAFF.

CDR3 sequence reads: CASRPLGTGNQPQHF. For the CDR3, the DNA is TGTGCCAGCAGGCCTTTGGGGACAGGCAATCAGCCCCAGCATTTT. V is TRBV5-8 and J is TRBJ1-5, with TRBD1 matching 7 bases. The CDR3 totals 15 residues. Germline CDR1 reads SGHTS; CDR2 reads YDEGEE. The junction had 7 bases not matched to a gene; V was cut back by 5 bases and J by 2 bases.

The chain has TRBV19 and TRBJ2-7; 7 bases are a match to TRBD1. Unmatched junction bases numbered 8, after V lost 3 bases and J lost 3 bases. This CDR3 is 15 amino acids long. Per the germline V gene, CDR1 is LNHDA and CDR2 is SQIVND (reference sequence). In DNA form, the CDR3 reads TGTGCCAGTAGTATCTCCTGGACAGGCTACTACGAGCAGTACTTC. Encoded protein: CASSISWTGYYEQYF.

The J gene is TRBJ2-3, the V gene TRBV14, with 10 bases identical to TRBD1. Looked up from germline, CDR1 is SGHDN and CDR2 is FVKESK. The CDR3 covers 17 residues. The trim removed 0 bases at V and 2 bases at J, leaving 5 bases unmatched. CDR3 sequence reads: CASSQDRGQGFTDTQYF. The CDR3 region has the DNA TGTGCCAGCAGCCAAGATCGGGGACAGGGGTTCACAGATACGCAGTATTTT.